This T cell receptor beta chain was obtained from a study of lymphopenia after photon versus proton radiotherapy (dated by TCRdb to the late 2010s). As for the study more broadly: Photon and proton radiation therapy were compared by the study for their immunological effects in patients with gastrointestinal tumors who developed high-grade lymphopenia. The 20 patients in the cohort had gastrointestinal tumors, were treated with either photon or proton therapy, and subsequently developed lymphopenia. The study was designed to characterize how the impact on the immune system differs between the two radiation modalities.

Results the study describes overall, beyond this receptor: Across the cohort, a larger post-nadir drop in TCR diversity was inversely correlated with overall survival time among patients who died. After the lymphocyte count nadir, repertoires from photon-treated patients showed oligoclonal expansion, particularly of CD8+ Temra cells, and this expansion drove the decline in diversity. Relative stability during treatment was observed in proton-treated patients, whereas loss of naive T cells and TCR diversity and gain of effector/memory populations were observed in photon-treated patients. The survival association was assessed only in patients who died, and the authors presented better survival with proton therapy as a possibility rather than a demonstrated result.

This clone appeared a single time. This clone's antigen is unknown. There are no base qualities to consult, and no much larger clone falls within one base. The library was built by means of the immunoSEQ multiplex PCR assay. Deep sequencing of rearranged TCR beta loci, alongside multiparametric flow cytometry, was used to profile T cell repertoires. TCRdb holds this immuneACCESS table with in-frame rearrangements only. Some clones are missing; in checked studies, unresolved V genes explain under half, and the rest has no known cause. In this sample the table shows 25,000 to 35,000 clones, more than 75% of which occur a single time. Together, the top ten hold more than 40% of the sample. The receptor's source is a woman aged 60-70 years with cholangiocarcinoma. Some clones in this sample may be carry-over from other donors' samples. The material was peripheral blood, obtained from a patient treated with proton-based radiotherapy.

The CDR3 protein is CASSTGLLNEQFF. The nucleotide sequence reads as follows: TGTGCCAGCAGTACGGGACTCCTCAATGAGCAGTTCTTC. The V gene is TRBV27 and the J gene is TRBJ2-1; the D gene is possibly TRBD2, with 6 bases matching. The germline V gene (reference sequence) sets CDR1 to MNHEY and CDR2 to SMNVEV. V is reduced by 5 bases and J by 6 bases, leaving a spacing of 11 bases between them. Including cysteine and phenylalanine, the CDR3 has 13 amino acids. CDR3 DNA only is kept here, 39 bases in frame from base 1.